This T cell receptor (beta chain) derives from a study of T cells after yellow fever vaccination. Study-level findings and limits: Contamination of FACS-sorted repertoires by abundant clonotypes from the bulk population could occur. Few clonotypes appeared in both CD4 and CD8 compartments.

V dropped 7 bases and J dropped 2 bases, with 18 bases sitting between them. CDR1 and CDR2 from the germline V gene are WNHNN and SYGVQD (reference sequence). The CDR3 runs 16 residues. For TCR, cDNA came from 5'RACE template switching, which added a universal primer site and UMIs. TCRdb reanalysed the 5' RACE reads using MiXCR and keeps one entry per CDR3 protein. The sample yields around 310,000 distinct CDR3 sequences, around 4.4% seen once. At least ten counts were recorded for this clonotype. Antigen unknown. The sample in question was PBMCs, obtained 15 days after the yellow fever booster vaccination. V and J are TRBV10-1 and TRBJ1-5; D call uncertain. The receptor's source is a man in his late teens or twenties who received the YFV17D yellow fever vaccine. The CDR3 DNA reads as TGCGCCAGCAATTCGAGGCCCCCCGAAGGCAATCAGCCCCAGCATTTT. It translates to CASNSRPPEGNQPQHF.